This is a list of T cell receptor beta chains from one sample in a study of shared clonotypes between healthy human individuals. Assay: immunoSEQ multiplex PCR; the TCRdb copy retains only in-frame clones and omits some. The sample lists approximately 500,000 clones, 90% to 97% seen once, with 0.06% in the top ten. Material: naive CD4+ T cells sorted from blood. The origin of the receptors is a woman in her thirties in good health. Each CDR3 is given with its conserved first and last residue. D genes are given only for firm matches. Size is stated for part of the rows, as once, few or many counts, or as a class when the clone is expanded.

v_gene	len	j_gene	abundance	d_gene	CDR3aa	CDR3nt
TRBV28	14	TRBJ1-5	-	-	CASRVTRLGQPQHF	TGTGCCAGCAGGGTTACTAGGTTGGGTCAGCCCCAGCATTTT
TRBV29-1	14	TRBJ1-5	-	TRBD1	CSVSTGNGNQPQHF	TGCAGCGTATCGACAGGGAATGGCAATCAGCCCCAGCATTTT
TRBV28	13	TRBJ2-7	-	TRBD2	CASSFIAGSEQYF	TGTGCCAGCAGTTTCATAGCGGGATCCGAGCAGTACTTC
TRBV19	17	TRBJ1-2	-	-	CASRTSASGLANYGYTF	TGTGCCAGTAGAACCTCCGCTTCGGGACTCGCTAACTATGGCTACACCTTC
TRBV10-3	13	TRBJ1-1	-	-	CAISGEGGTEAFF	TGTGCCATCAGTGGGGAAGGGGGTACTGAAGCTTTCTTT
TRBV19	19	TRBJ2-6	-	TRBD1	CASTSTRGTGTVGANVLTF	TGTGCCAGTACCTCAACCAGGGGGACAGGGACTGTTGGGGCCAACGTCCTGACTTTC
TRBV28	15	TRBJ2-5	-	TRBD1	CASSPGTGIKETQYF	TGTGCCAGCAGTCCCGGGACAGGGATTAAAGAGACCCAGTACTTC
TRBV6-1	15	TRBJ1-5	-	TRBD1	CASHTFRQGVQPQHF	TGTGCCAGCCACACTTTCCGACAGGGAGTTCAGCCCCAGCATTTT
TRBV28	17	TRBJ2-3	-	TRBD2	CASSLSRLAGSTDTQYF	TGTGCCAGCAGTTTATCCCGACTAGCGGGAAGCACAGATACGCAGTATTTT
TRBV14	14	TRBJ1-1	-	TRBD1	CASSRPGQRIEAFF	TGTGCCAGCAGCCGACCGGGACAGCGCATTGAAGCTTTCTTT
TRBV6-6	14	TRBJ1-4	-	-	CASSYGTVGEKLFF	TGTGCCAGCAGTTACGGGACTGTAGGTGAAAAACTGTTTTTT
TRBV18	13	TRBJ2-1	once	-	CASSPSRGNEQFF	TGTGCCAGCTCACCATCCAGAGGGAATGAGCAGTTCTTC
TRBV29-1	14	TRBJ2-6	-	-	CSVVGVSGANVLTF	TGCAGCGTTGTTGGGGTGTCAGGGGCCAACGTCCTGACTTTC
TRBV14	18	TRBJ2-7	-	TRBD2	CASSRRIAGGPAVYEQYF	TGTGCCAGCAGTCGTCGCATAGCGGGAGGGCCAGCGGTCTACGAGCAGTACTTC
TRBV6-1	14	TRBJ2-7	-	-	CASSETTGTYEQYF	TGTGCCAGCAGTGAGACTACTGGCACCTACGAGCAGTACTTC
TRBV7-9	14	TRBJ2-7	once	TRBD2	CASSLTSVSYEQYF	TGTGCCAGCAGCTTAACTAGCGTGTCCTACGAGCAGTACTTC
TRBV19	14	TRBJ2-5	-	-	CASSTGPGGETQYF	TGTGCCAGTAGTACCGGCCCTGGGGGGGAGACCCAGTACTTC
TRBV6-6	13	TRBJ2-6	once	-	CATSVVGANVLTF	TGTGCCACCTCAGTAGTTGGGGCCAACGTCCTGACTTTC
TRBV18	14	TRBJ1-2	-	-	CASSQTWGAYGYTF	TGTGCCAGCTCACAAACATGGGGGGCCTATGGCTACACCTTC
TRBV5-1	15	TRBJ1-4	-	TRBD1	CASRGGTGPAEKLFF	TGCGCCAGCAGAGGGGGGACAGGTCCCGCGGAAAAACTGTTTTTT
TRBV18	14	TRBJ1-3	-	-	CASSPDNSGNTIYF	TGTGCCAGCTCACCTGATAACTCTGGAAACACCATATATTTT
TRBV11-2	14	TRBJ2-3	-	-	CASSLAMPADTQYF	TGTGCCAGCAGCTTAGCTATGCCAGCAGATACGCAGTATTTT
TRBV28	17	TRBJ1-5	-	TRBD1	CASSSTGDYYSNQPQHF	TGTGCCAGCAGTTCGACAGGGGACTACTATAGCAATCAGCCCCAGCATTTT
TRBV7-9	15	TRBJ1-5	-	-	CASSWVDDSNQPQHF	TGTGCCAGCAGCTGGGTCGACGATAGCAATCAGCCCCAGCATTTT
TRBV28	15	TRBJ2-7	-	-	CASSVPGTGSYEQYF	TGTGCCAGCAGTGTCCCAGGGACCGGCTCCTACGAGCAGTACTTC
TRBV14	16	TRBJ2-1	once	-	CASSQRWQGRVNEQFF	TGTGCCAGCAGCCAACGCTGGCAGGGGCGGGTGAATGAGCAGTTCTTC
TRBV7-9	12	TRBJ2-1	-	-	CASSLVGNEQFF	TGTGCCAGCAGCTTAGTAGGCAATGAGCAGTTCTTC
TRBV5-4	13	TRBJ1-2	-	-	CASSLEGVGGYTF	TGTGCCAGCAGCTTGGAGGGGGTAGGTGGCTACACCTTC